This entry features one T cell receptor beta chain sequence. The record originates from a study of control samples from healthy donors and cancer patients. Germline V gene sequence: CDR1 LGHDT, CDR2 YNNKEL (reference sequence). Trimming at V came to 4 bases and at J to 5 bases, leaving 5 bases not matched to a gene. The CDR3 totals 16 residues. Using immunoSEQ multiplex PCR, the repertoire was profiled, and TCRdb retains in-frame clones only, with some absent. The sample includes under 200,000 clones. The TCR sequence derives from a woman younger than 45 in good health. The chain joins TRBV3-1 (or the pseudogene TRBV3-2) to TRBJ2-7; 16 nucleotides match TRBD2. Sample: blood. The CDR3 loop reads CASSPGTSGGANEQYF. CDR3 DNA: TGTGCCAGCAGCCCCGGGACTAGCGGGGGGGCCAACGAGCAGTACTTC.